A selection of T cell receptor beta chains follows, all from one sample in a study of PD-1 blockade in classical Hodgkin lymphoma. The method was immunoSEQ multiplex PCR; TCRdb's version includes in-frame clones alone and lacks a portion of them. The profile shows 13,000 to 15,000 clones, approximately 80% of them singletons. The input for sequencing was peripheral blood mononuclear cells (PBMCs), taken at baseline. These receptors were collected from a human donor with classical Hodgkin lymphoma. Both conserved end residues are part of each CDR3. The order of the fields is clone size, J gene, D gene, V gene, CDR3 DNA, CDR3 protein. D genes are given only for firm matches. Size tells how often a clone was seen (once, few, many) or the class of an expanded clone, and some rows leave it out.

>.|TRBJ1-5|.|TRBV7-9
TGTGCCAGCAGCTCCGGGACAAACCAGCCCCAGCATTTT
CASSSGTNQPQHF
>.|TRBJ1-2|.|TRBV25-1
TGTGCCAGCAGTGAACAGGGAAGGGCTAACTATGGCTACACCTTC
CASSEQGRANYGYTF
>few|TRBJ1-2|TRBD1|TRBV5-4
TGTGCCAGCAGCTTATTTGCCAGGGGGCTTAACTATGGCTACACCTTC
CASSLFARGLNYGYTF
>.|TRBJ2-5|TRBD2|TRBV28
TGTGCCAGCAGCCCCCCTGGGACCTGGGGGGGGACCCAGTACTTC
CASSPPGTWGGTQYF
>.|TRBJ2-6|TRBD1|TRBV10-3
TGTGCCATCAGTGAGGACAGGGGGCAGGGAGGGGCCAACGTCCTGACTTTC
CAISEDRGQGGANVLTF
>.|TRBJ2-5|TRBD1|TRBV11-2
TGTGCCAGCAGCTTAGGCTCGACAGGGCCTCATTGGGAGACCCAGTACTTC
CASSLGSTGPHWETQYF
>.|TRBJ1-2|.|TRBV6-5
TGTGCCAGCAGGGGGGGACCGCTCCCCTACACCTTC
CASRGGPLPYTF
>.|TRBJ2-2|TRBD1|TRBV7-3
TGTGCCAGCAGCGTTGGACAGGGAAGCGGGGAGCTGTTTTTT
CASSVGQGSGELFF
>.|TRBJ1-1|TRBD1|TRBV7-9
TGTGCCAGCAGCACCCGGACAGGGCCGGCGGCGTTGAACACTGAAGCTTTCTTT
CASSTRTGPAALNTEAFF
>.|TRBJ2-7|.|TRBV19
TGTGCCAGCCGAATCCAGGGGGGGGCCCTCTACGAGCAGTACTTC
CASRIQGGALYEQYF
>.|TRBJ1-2|.|TRBV11-2
TGTGCCAGCAGCTTACTCTACGACAGCCCCTATGGCTACACCTTC
CASSLLYDSPYGYTF
>.|TRBJ2-3|.|TRBV28
TGTGCCAGCAGTTTCTCGGTAGATACGCAGTATTTT
CASSFSVDTQYF
>once|TRBJ1-5|.|TRBV7-8
TGTGCCAGCAGCTTAGCGAGAAACAATCAGCCCCAGCATTTT
CASSLARNNQPQHF
>.|TRBJ1-2|.|TRBV7-3
TGTGCCAGCAGCTTGCGGACCCCCAACTATGGCTACACCTTC
CASSLRTPNYGYTF
>.|TRBJ2-7|.|TRBV14
TGTGCCAGCAGCCAAGTAGGAGGCGAGCAGTACTTC
CASSQVGGEQYF
>.|TRBJ2-2|.|TRBV7-6
TGTGCCAGCACCATCCTGCCAGAGAACACCGGGGAGCTGTTTTTT
CASTILPENTGELFF
>.|TRBJ1-2|TRBD1|TRBV7-3
TGTGCCAGCAGCCAGGACAGGCTGGGACATGGCTACACCTTC
CASSQDRLGHGYTF
>.|TRBJ1-4|.|TRBV10-3
TGTGCCATAAGGACAGAAGTCAGGGAAAAACTGTTTTTT
CAIRTEVREKLFF
>.|TRBJ2-3|TRBD2|TRBV5-6
TGTGCCAGCAGCTTGGGGACTAGCGGGGTAGCAGATACGCAGTATTTT
CASSLGTSGVADTQYF
>.|TRBJ2-3|TRBD2|TRBV7-3
TGTGCCAGCAGCTTACTCGGTGGCGCGGGGGGTAGACGAGATACGCAGTATTTT
CASSLLGGAGGRRDTQYF
>.|TRBJ2-3|.|TRBV4-1
TGCGCCAGCAGCCCGCTTAACCTCATTAGCACAGATACGCAGTATTTT
CASSPLNLISTDTQYF
>.|TRBJ2-1|TRBD2|TRBV10-3
TGTGCCATCAGTGAGTCTAGCGGGAGCTCCTACAATGAGCAGTTCTTC
CAISESSGSSYNEQFF
>.|TRBJ1-2|.|TRBV4-1
TGCGCCAGCAGCCAAGGGTCGGTTAACTATGGCTACACCTTC
CASSQGSVNYGYTF
>.|TRBJ2-5|.|TRBV7-3
TGTGCCAGCAGAGGGGTACTCGGACAGACCCAGTACTTC
CASRGVLGQTQYF
>.|TRBJ2-7|.|TRBV7-6
TGTGCCAGCAGCTTCCAGGACGAACTCTACGAGCAGTACTTC
CASSFQDELYEQYF
>.|TRBJ1-1|.|TRBV12-2
TGTGCAAGGACCCAAGGGGGGCTGGGCACTGAAGCTTTCTTT
CARTQGGLGTEAFF
>.|TRBJ1-1|.|TRBV29-1
TGCAGCGTTGAAAGAAACACTGAAGCTTTCTTT
CSVERNTEAFF
>few|TRBJ2-1|TRBD1|TRBV5-4
TGTGCCAGCAGCCAGCGACAGGGAACGCAATACAATGAGCAGTTCTTC
CASSQRQGTQYNEQFF
>.|TRBJ2-5|.|TRBV15
TGTGCCACCAGCAGAGAACCACAAGAGACCCAGTACTTC
CATSREPQETQYF
>.|TRBJ1-1|.|TRBV2
TGTGCCAGCAGTGAACAGAACACTGAAGCTTTCTTT
CASSEQNTEAFF
>.|TRBJ2-7|.|TRBV7-8
TGTGCCAGCAGCCCTATGGGACTCTCCTACGAGCAGTACTTC
CASSPMGLSYEQYF
>.|TRBJ2-5|.|TRBV2
TGTGCCAGCAGTAGTCTAGGGGGGGCGTACTTC
CASSSLGGAYF
>.|TRBJ1-1|.|TRBV19
TGTGCCAGTAGTGTGGAGAACACTGAAGCTTTCTTT
CASSVENTEAFF
>.|TRBJ2-5|TRBD1|TRBV11-2
TGTGCCAGCAGCTTAGGGGACAGGGGGCGTGAGACCCAGTACTTC
CASSLGDRGRETQYF
>.|TRBJ2-2|.|TRBV11-2
TGTGCCAGCAGCTTCCCCCCCACCGAAGCGATAAACACCGGGGAGCTGTTTTTT
CASSFPPTEAINTGELFF
>once|TRBJ1-2|.|TRBV4-1
TGCGCCAGCAGCCAAGTTGACAACTATGGCTACACCTTC
CASSQVDNYGYTF
>.|TRBJ2-1|TRBD2|TRBV9
TGTGCCAGCAGCGCTATTCCCCCTACTAGCGGGGGGGCCGGTGAGCAGTTCTTC
CASSAIPPTSGGAGEQFF
>.|TRBJ2-2|TRBD2|TRBV5-1
TGCGCCAGCAGCTTAATAACGGGGGGCGGGGAGCTGTTTTTT
CASSLITGGGELFF
>few|TRBJ2-7|.|TRBV4-1
TGCGCCAGCAGCCAAGGGGTGTGGGCAGTGACCTCCTACGAGCAGTACTTC
CASSQGVWAVTSYEQYF
>.|TRBJ1-5|.|TRBV21-1
TGTGCCAGCAGCAAAACCCTTCCCCTCTGGACAACCATTTGCAATCAGCCCCAGCATTTT
CASSKTLPLWTTICNQPQHF
>.|TRBJ2-3|.|TRBV30
TGTGCCTGGAGTCCAGGGGGGCCGGGCACAGATACGCAGTATTTT
CAWSPGGPGTDTQYF
>.|TRBJ2-1|TRBD1|TRBV27
TGTGCCAGCAGTGGGGGACAGGGGGGGTACAATGAGCAGTTCTTC
CASSGGQGGYNEQFF
>few|TRBJ1-1|TRBD1|TRBV6-6
TGTGCCAGCAGCGGCTACAGGGGAGCAGCTTTCTTT
CASSGYRGAAFF
>.|TRBJ2-7|TRBD1|TRBV28
TGTGCCAGCAGTTCGGGACAGCCCAAATACGAGCAGTACTTC
CASSSGQPKYEQYF
>.|TRBJ1-6|.|TRBV11-2
TGTGCCAGCAGCTGGACGGGCTATAATTCACCCCTCCACTTT
CASSWTGYNSPLHF